This TCR beta chain was sequenced for a study of fetal regulatory T cell absence and autoimmunity. Comment on this clone: The sample contains more than one DNA sequence encoding this CDR3.

Clones were read by immunoSEQ multiplex PCR, and TCRdb kept only the in-frame ones, dropping some. The top ten clones hold about 0.41% of a sample with about 46,000 clones, approximately 80% of them seen once. The germline gives CDR1 SGHRS, CDR2 YFSETQ. This CDR3 region has 13 residues. With 4 bases removed from V and 1 base from J, the gap between germline ends came to 8 bases. The clonotype comes from a newborn boy with IPEX syndrome. V usage is TRBV5-1 and J usage is TRBJ1-1; D gene ambiguous. The sequenced sample was cord blood. CDR3 sequence: CASSLGRNTEAFF. CDR3 nucleotides: TGCGCCAGCAGCCTAGGGAGGAACACTGAAGCTTTCTTT. Drawing the rest from reference TRBV5-1 and TRBJ1-1, the complete variable domain is KAGVTQTPRYLIKTRGQQVTLSCSPISGHRSVSWYQQTPGQGLQFLFEYFSETQRNKGNFPGRFSGRQFSNSRSEMNVSTLELGDSALYLCASSLGRNTEAFFGQGTRLTVV.